This record concerns one T cell receptor beta chain sequence. The antigen is undetermined. Germline CDR1 reads SGHNT; CDR2 reads YENEEA. This CDR3 comprises 16 residues. The J segment lost 9 bases and the V segment lost 1 base, leaving 8 bases of the junction unmatched. Libraries were prepared by immunoSEQ multiplex PCR; TCRdb keeps only in-frame clonotypes and omits some of them. The table records some 150,000 clones, approximately 86% of them present only once. This record belongs to a study of cytomegalovirus exposure and HLA in healthy donors. Broader study findings: The tendency of first-cohort TCR clusters to co-occur in the 120 or so validation repertoires emerged from a later analysis. The CMV antigen specificity of a few CMV-associated chains was confirmed through in vitro analysis. Most TCR sequences proved rare, with some public TCRs found in many donors.

Sequenced: PBMCs. The chain links TRBV11-3 to TRBJ2-1, with TRBD2 matching 11 bases. The clonotype was recovered from a young woman in good health and CMV-seropositive. DNA for the CDR3: TGTGCCAGCAGCTTAGGTCTAGCGGGAGGTAAAATTGAGCAGTTCTTC. This codes for CASSLGLAGGKIEQFF.